The 24 T cell receptor beta chains in this list originate from one sample, sequenced in a study of neoadjuvant anti-PD-1 for oral cavity cancer. The table came from immunoSEQ multiplex PCR; TCRdb's copy has only in-frame clones and leaves some out. The sample holds roughly 67,000 clones, more than 70% seen once. The source material was PBMCs, sampled before nivolumab (anti-PD-1) treatment. The receptors here all came from a person between 40 and 79 years old with oral cavity squamous cell carcinoma.

The J gene is TRBJ2-2, the V gene TRBV7-9; 8 bases agree with TRBD1. Germline CDR1 reads SEHNR; CDR2 reads FQNEAQ (reference sequence). V shed 5 bases and J 7 bases; nucleotides not matched to a gene: 6. This CDR3 contains 14 residues. The CDR3, as DNA: TGTGCCAGCAGCCGGACAGGGTTCGGCGGGGAGCTGTTTTTT. This codes for CASSRTGFGGELFF.

CDR3 nucleotides: TGTGCCAGTAGTAAATTCCCGGGACAGAAGAACACTGAAGCTTTCTTT. Translating gives CASSKFPGQKNTEAFF. This sequence joins TRBV19 and TRBJ1-1, with 7 positions matching TRBD1. V was clipped by 4 bases and J by 1 base; unmatched bases: 9. CDR1 and CDR2 (germline): LNHDA, SQIVND (reference sequence). The CDR3 length is 16 residues.

Concerning this clone: The same CDR3 arises from other DNA sequences in this sample as well. The V and J genes are TRBV30 and TRBJ1-2; 7 bases map to TRBD1. This CDR3 has 11 amino acids. V lost 4 bases to trimming and J lost 5 bases; unmatched junction nucleotides: 1. Germline lookup yields CDR1 GTSNPN and CDR2 SVGIG (reference sequence). CDR3 loop: CAWTGGYGYTF. CDR3 bases: TGTGCCTGGACAGGGGGATATGGCTACACCTTC. The full variable domain, its missing parts supplied by reference TRBV30 and TRBJ1-2, is SQTIHQWPATLVQPVGSPLSLECTVEGTSNPNLYWYRQAAGRGLQLLFYSVGIGQISSEVPQNLSASRPQDRQFILSSKKLLLSDSGFYLCAWTGGYGYTFGSGTRLTVV.

This clone was seen only a few times. J is TRBJ1-2 and V is TRBV2; D may be TRBD1 (5 bases). This CDR3 region has 13 residues. Trimming cost V 3 bases and J 4 bases, with 9 bases left between them. CDR1 is SNHLY, CDR2 FYNNEI, per germline. CDR3 protein: CASSDMGGYGYTF. CDR3 nucleotide sequence: TGTGCCAGCAGTGACATGGGGGGCTATGGCTACACCTTC.

The J gene is TRBJ2-5, the V gene TRBV19; the D gene is possibly TRBD2 (5 bases). CDR1 is LNHDA, CDR2 SQIVND, per germline (reference sequence). The CDR3 spans 15 residues. V dropped 5 bases and J dropped 5 bases, with 18 bases sitting between them. The CDR3 loop is CASSPFGGSGETQYF. The CDR3 DNA is TGTGCCAGTAGTCCCTTCGGCGGGTCCGGGGAGACCCAGTACTTC.

The chain couples TRBV7-8 to TRBJ1-2, with D maybe TRBD1 (6 bases). The ends were cut back, 0 bases at V and 3 bases at J, with 17 bases in the middle. The CDR3 spans 17 residues. The V gene's germline CDR1 is SGHVS and CDR2 FQNEAQ. DNA for the CDR3: TGTGCCAGCAGCTTAGCCCTGGGCAGGGGTCGGTACTATGGCTACACCTTC. It yields the protein CASSLALGRGRYYGYTF.

The V call is TRBV4-1, the J call TRBJ1-2, with 8 bases fitting TRBD1. Germline CDR1 is MGHRA and CDR2 is YSYEKL. The CDR3 covers 16 residues. With V trimmed by 4 bases and J by 5 bases, 12 bases remained unmatched. This CDR3 is CASSPIGQGGKYGYTF. The DNA of the CDR3 is TGCGCCAGCAGCCCTATTGGACAGGGCGGGAAGTATGGCTACACCTTC.

J is TRBJ1-5 and V is TRBV2; D gene uncertain. V lost 6 bases to trimming and J lost 5 bases, with 14 bases between them. This CDR3 region has 14 residues. Per the germline V gene, CDR1 is SNHLY and CDR2 is FYNNEI. The CDR3 DNA is TGTGCCAGCAGGGGGTCGGATTTCGATCAGCCCCAGCATTTT. Its protein is CASRGSDFDQPQHF.

This sequence joins TRBV15 and TRBJ1-6; weak D call: TRBD1 (5 bases). Germline V gene data show CDR1 as LNHNV and CDR2 as YYDKDF (reference sequence). Trimming cost V 1 base and J 13 bases, with 17 bases left between them. The CDR3 covers 15 residues. DNA for the CDR3: TGTGCCACCAGCAGAGTCCCCACAGGCCAAGGGCCCCTCCACTTT. Its translation: CATSRVPTGQGPLHF.

The chain carries TRBV15 and TRBJ1-5; D call uncertain. The CDR3 has 14 amino acids. Germline values: CDR1 LNHNV, CDR2 YYDKDF (reference sequence). Trimming took off 1 base at V and 3 bases at J, with 7 bases between the two ends. The CDR3 DNA reads as TGTGCCACCAGCAGAGGACAAATCAATCAGCCCCAGCATTTT. Protein product: CATSRGQINQPQHF.

The chain uses TRBV11-2 and TRBJ2-1; D remains unclear. The germline CDR1 and CDR2 sequences are SGHAT and FQNNGV. Trimming took 5 bases from V and 4 from J, leaving 12 bases between them. The CDR3 is 14 amino acids. The CDR3 bases are TGTGCCAGCAGCGGGCCTGGCTATTACAATGAGCAGTTCTTC. Translated: CASSGPGYYNEQFF.

This rearrangement joins TRBV4-1 to TRBJ1-1, with D possibly TRBD1 on 6 matching bases. The CDR3 has 14 amino acids. The V gene's germline CDR1 is MGHRA and CDR2 YSYEKL. The V and J ends lost 4 bases and 5 bases respectively, with 14 bases between them. In nucleotides, the CDR3 is TGCGCCAGCAGCCCCCACAGGGAGGTGACTGAAGCTTTCTTT. As protein: CASSPHREVTEAFF.

The table lists this clone with a few counts. The chain uses TRBV27 and TRBJ2-1; D could derive from TRBD1 or TRBD2 (5 bases each). Looked up from germline, CDR1 is MNHEY and CDR2 is SMNVEV (reference sequence). The V end lost 1 base, the J end lost 7 bases, and 11 bases lay between the germline ends. There are 14 residues in the CDR3. CDR3 in amino acids: CASSLFFGGNEQFF. Written as DNA, the CDR3 is TGTGCCAGCAGTTTATTCTTTGGGGGTAATGAGCAGTTCTTC.

The rearrangement joins TRBV10-1 to TRBJ2-3; D is uncertain. V lost 2 bases and J lost 6, with 24 bases in between. The germline CDR1 and CDR2 sequences are WNHNN and SYGVQD (reference sequence). This CDR3 has 18 residues. Written as DNA, the CDR3 is TGCGCCAGCAGTGAGCTCGGATATTTCGCTACCTTCGGTGATACGCAGTATTTT. Amino acids: CASSELGYFATFGDTQYF.

This clone has a handful of counts. DNA of the CDR3: TGTGCCAGCAGCGCGACGGTGAACACTGAAGCTTTCTTT. Protein: CASSATVNTEAFF. The rearrangement links TRBV9 to TRBJ1-1; D gene uncertain. The V gene lost 3 bases and the J gene lost 0 bases, with 6 bases spanning the gap. CDR1 SGDLS and CDR2 YYNGEE come from the germline V gene. This CDR3 comprises 13 residues.

The chain is built from TRBV28 and TRBJ1-2, with D perhaps matching TRBD1 (5 bases). V dropped 6 bases and J dropped 4 bases, with 15 bases sitting between them. Germline CDR1 reads MDHEN; CDR2 reads SYDVKM. The CDR3 runs to 14 residues. The CDR3 DNA follows: TGTGCCAGCAGCACCGCAGGGTTGGCCTATGGCTACACCTTC. Translation gives CASSTAGLAYGYTF.

The chain joins TRBV11-2 to TRBJ2-3; D unresolved. The CDR3 has 15 amino acids. The germline CDR1 and CDR2 sequences are SGHAT and FQNNGV. Trimming pared 1 base from V and 3 bases from J, leaving 11 bases between. CDR3 in DNA: TGTGCCAGCAGCTTAGGGCAGGCAAAAACAGATACGCAGTATTTT. Protein: CASSLGQAKTDTQYF.

The chain recombines TRBV6-5 with TRBJ2-1, with D possibly matching TRBD2 (6 bases). V was trimmed by 6 bases and J by 5 bases, leaving 17 bases between them. This CDR3 region has 15 residues. Germline V gene lookup returns CDR1 MNHEY and CDR2 SVGAGI. This CDR3 is CASRETGTPNNEQFF. The CDR3 nucleotides are TGTGCCAGCAGAGAAACCGGGACTCCTAACAATGAGCAGTTCTTC.

This rearrangement joins TRBV30 to TRBJ2-3; 11 bases are a match to TRBD2. The CDR3 runs 18 residues. The V and J ends lost 0 bases and 2 bases, in that order; junction bases with no gene match: 10. Per the germline V gene, CDR1 is GTSNPN and CDR2 is SVGIG (reference sequence). The CDR3 coding sequence is TGTGCCTGGAGTGTACTAGCGGGAGTAATACCCCCCACAGATACGCAGTATTTT. Protein sequence: CAWSVLAGVIPPTDTQYF.

The rearrangement joins TRBV9 to TRBJ2-2; TRBD1 matches 10 bases. The CDR3 consists of 17 residues. The germline V gene has CDR1 SGDLS and CDR2 YYNGEE. V lost 0 bases and J lost 3; bases outside the gene matches: 5. The CDR3 here is CASSVAGGTGDTGELFF. The CDR3 DNA reads as TGTGCCAGCAGCGTAGCAGGGGGGACAGGGGACACCGGGGAGCTGTTTTTT.

This chain connects TRBV30 to TRBJ2-7; the match to TRBD1 covers 7 bases. The germline V gene encodes CDR1 GTSNPN and CDR2 SVGIG (reference sequence). CDR3 size: 14 residues. V was clipped by 5 bases and J by 6 bases; unmatched bases: 13. This CDR3 reads CAWARDSRFSEQYF. For the CDR3, the DNA is TGTGCCTGGGCCCGGGACAGCAGATTCTCCGAGCAGTACTTC.

With regard to this clone: Other DNA sequences in the same sample also yield this CDR3. This chain uses TRBV9 with TRBJ1-4, with 10 bases lining up with TRBD1. The CDR3 runs to 14 residues. Germline V lookup: CDR1 SGDLS, CDR2 YYNGEE. Trimming cost V 2 bases and J 5 bases; bases outside gene matches: 0. In DNA, the CDR3 is TGTGCCAGCAGCGTGGACAGGGGGAATGAAAAACTGTTTTTT. Translation: CASSVDRGNEKLFF.

As concerns this clone: One end of the junction is discordant with germline, which a read error may explain. This rearrangement joins TRBV6-6 to TRBJ1-6; no reliable D call. The CDR3 has 13 amino acids. Germline values: CDR1 MNHNY, CDR2 SVGAGI (reference sequence). CDR3 nucleotides: TGTGCCACCACCCCCTCCCATAATTCACCCCTCCACTTT. Protein: CATTPSHNSPLHF.

The chain employs TRBV10-2 and TRBJ2-7; no firm D call. Per germline, CDR1 WSHSY and CDR2 SAAADI. Trimming took off 6 bases at V and 6 bases at J, with 18 bases between the two ends. The CDR3 covers 14 residues. In DNA, the CDR3 is TGCGCCAGCAGAAGGGTTGGGGTGGATTCCGAGCAGTACTTC. Translating it yields CASRRVGVDSEQYF.